The 9 T cell receptor beta chains given below trace back to one sample, sequenced in a study of blood T cell repertoires in COVID-19. Libraries were prepared by immunoSEQ multiplex PCR; TCRdb keeps only in-frame clonotypes and omits some of them. Of approximately 300,000 clones in the sample, approximately 90% were seen once. The sequenced sample was peripheral blood. The receptors come from a woman in her thirties or forties with acute or convalescent COVID-19.

The rearrangement joins TRBV12-2 to TRBJ1-2. TRBV12-2 is a documented pseudogene. The CDR3 is 14 amino acids. The CDR3 region has the DNA TGTGCAAGTCGCTTAACGGGTACCGACTATGGCTACACCTTC. This codes for CASRLTGTDYGYTF.

This clone was recorded once. The chain uses TRBV12-2 and TRBJ2-7; the listed D gene, TRBD1, was not tested against the DNA. TRBV12-2 is reported as a pseudogene. The CDR3 length is 15 residues. The CDR3 DNA reads as TGTGCAAGTCGCATCGACAGCCGACGTTCCTACGAGCAGTACGTC. Residues: CASRIDSRRSYEQYV.

The chain joins TRBV9 to TRBJ1-1; a weak D match, TRBD1 (5 bases). Germline CDR1 SGDLS, CDR2 YYNGEE. The ends were cut back, 4 bases at V and 8 bases at J, with 15 bases in the middle. The CDR3 loop spans 13 amino acids. This CDR3 reads CASSPGTGREAFF. The CDR3, as DNA: TGTGCCAGCAGCCCGGGGACGGGGAGGGAAGCTTTCTTT.

The chain uses TRBV5-1 and TRBJ2-3; D might be TRBD2 (6 bases). Trimming shortened V by 4 bases and J by 0 bases, and 9 bases separated the two germline ends. The CDR3 sequence is 14 residues long. Germline values: CDR1 SGHRS, CDR2 YFSETQ. CDR3 nucleotides: TGCGCCAGCAGCCCCGGGGGTAGCACAGATACGCAGTATTTT. Protein product: CASSPGGSTDTQYF.

This chain connects TRBV11-2 to TRBJ2-7; 12 bases align to TRBD2. CDR3 length equals 15 residues. Trimming removed 3 bases from V and 7 bases from J; junction bases left unmatched: 7. Germline values: CDR1 SGHAT, CDR2 FQNNGV. For the CDR3, the DNA is TGTGCCAGCAGCTTCGGACTAGCGGGGACGGGGGAGCAGTACGTC. Amino acids: CASSFGLAGTGEQYV.

This chain uses TRBV18 with TRBJ2-2; 7 nucleotides agree with TRBD2. The germline gives CDR1 KGHSH, CDR2 LQKENI. V dropped 3 bases and J dropped 1; count of bases not matched to a gene: 5. CDR3 length equals 16 residues. The DNA of the CDR3 is TGTGCCAGCTCACCTGGGACTATAGGGAACACCGGGGAGCTGTTTTTT. Translating it yields CASSPGTIGNTGELFF. The whole variable domain, remainder taken from reference TRBV18 and TRBJ2-2, is NAGVMQNPRHLVRRRGQEARLRCSPMKGHSHVYWYRQLPEEGLKFMVYLQKENIIDESGMPKERFSAEFPKEGPSILRIQQVVRGDSAAYFCASSPGTIGNTGELFFGEGSRLTVL.

This clone was detected only a few times. This chain's CDR3 is CASSIGSTRRIHQETQYF. DNA for the CDR3: TGTGCCAGTAGTATAGGCTCCACTAGGCGCATCCATCAAGAGACCCAGTACTTC. The chain has TRBV19 and TRBJ2-5, with D perhaps matching TRBD2 (5 bases). Trimming took off 1 base at V and 2 bases at J, with 20 bases between the two ends. Per the germline V gene, CDR1 is LNHDA and CDR2 is SQIVND (reference sequence). CDR3 length: 18 amino acids. The variable domain in full, with the rest retrieved from reference TRBV19 and TRBJ2-5, is DGGITQSPKYLFRKEGQNVTLSCEQNLNHDAMYWYRQDPGQGLRLIYYSQIVNDFQKGDIAEGYSVSREKKESFPLTVTSAQKNPTAFYLCASSIGSTRRIHQETQYFGPGTRLLVL.

The chain has TRBV4-1 and TRBJ1-5; no firm D call. The CDR3 sequence is 13 residues long. Per germline, CDR1 MGHRA and CDR2 YSYEKL. V was cut by 0 bases and J by 3 bases, with 3 bases left in between. In DNA, the CDR3 is TGCGCCAGCAGCCAAGACTCCAATCAGCCCCAGCATTTT. Translation: CASSQDSNQPQHF.

V gene TRBV9 combines with J gene TRBJ2-1; possible D gene TRBD1, 7 bases. CDR1 and CDR2 (germline): SGDLS, YYNGEE. The CDR3 runs to 13 residues. With 3 bases removed from V and 9 bases from J, the gap between germline ends came to 13 bases. The CDR3 sequence: CASSDSQGGEQFF. The CDR3 bases are TGTGCCAGCAGCGATTCTCAGGGGGGTGAGCAGTTCTTC.